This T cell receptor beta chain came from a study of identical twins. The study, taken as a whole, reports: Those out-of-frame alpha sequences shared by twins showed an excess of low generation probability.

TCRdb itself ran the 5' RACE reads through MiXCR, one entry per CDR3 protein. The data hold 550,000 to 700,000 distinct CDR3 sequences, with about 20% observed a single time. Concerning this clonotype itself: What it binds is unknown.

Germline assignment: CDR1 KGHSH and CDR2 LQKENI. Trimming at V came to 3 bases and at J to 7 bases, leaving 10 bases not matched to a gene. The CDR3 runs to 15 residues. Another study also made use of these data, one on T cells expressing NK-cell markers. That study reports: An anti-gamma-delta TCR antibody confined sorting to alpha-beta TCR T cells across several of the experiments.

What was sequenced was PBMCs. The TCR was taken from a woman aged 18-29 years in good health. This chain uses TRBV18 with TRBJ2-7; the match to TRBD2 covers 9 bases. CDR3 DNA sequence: TGTGCCAGCTCACCCCGACTAGCGGAATCGGGGGAGCAGTACTTC. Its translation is CASSPRLAESGEQYF. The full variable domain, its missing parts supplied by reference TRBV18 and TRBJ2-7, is NAGVMQNPRHLVRRRGQEARLRCSPMKGHSHVYWYRQLPEEGLKFMVYLQKENIIDESGMPKERFSAEFPKEGPSILRIQQVVRGDSAAYFCASSPRLAESGEQYFGPGTRLTVT.